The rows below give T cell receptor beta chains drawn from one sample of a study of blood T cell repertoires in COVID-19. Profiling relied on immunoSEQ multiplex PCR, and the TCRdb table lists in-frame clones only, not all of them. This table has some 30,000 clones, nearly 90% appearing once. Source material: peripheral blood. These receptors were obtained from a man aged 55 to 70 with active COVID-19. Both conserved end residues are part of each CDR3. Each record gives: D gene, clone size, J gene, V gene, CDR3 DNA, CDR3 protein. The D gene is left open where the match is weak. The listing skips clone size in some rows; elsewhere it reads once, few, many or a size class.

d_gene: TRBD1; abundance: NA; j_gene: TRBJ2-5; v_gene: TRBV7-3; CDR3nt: TGTGCCAGCAGCTTGGGACAGGGGGCGCACGAAGAGACCCAGTACTTC; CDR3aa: CASSLGQGAHEETQYF
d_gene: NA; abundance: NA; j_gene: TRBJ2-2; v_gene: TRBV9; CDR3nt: TGTGCCAGCACTCAGAAGGGGATCACCGGGGAGCTGTTTTTT; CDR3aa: CASTQKGITGELFF
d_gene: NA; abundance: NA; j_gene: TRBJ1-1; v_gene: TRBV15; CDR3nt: TGTGCCACCAGCACGACTGACCGCGCCGGAGCTTTCTTT; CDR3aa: CATSTTDRAGAFF
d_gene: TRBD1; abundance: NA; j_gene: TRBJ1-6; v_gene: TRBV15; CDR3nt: TGTGCCACCAGCTTCCGGGACAGGAATTCACCCCTCCACTTT; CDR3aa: CATSFRDRNSPLHF
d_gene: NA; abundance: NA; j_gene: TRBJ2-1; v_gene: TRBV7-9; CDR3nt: TGTGCCAGCAGCGCCAACACCTACAATGAGCAGTTCTTC; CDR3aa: CASSANTYNEQFF
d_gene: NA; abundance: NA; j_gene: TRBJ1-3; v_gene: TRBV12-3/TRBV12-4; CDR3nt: TGTGCCAGCAGTTTACAGTCTGGAAACACCATATATTTT; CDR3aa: CASSLQSGNTIYF
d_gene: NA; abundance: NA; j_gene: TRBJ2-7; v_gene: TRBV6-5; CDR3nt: TGTGCCCCCCTGGGAGAAGTAGACCCATACGAGCAGTACTTC; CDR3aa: CAPLGEVDPYEQYF
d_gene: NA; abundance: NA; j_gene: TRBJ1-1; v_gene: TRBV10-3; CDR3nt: TGTGCCACCAGGACAGACAACACTGAAGCTTTCTTT; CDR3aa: CATRTDNTEAFF
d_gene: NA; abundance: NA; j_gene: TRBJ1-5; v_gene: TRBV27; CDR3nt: TGTGCCAGCAGTTTATTGAGGGGCAATCAGCCCCAGCATTTT; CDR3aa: CASSLLRGNQPQHF
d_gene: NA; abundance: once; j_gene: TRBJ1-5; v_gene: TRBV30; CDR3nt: TGTGCCTGGAGTCCGCGGGGCAATCAGCCCCAGCATTTT; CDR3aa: CAWSPRGNQPQHF
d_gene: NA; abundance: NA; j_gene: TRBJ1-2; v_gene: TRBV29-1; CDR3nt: TGCAGCGGGGAGACAGGCAATGGCTACACCTTC; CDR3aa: CSGETGNGYTF
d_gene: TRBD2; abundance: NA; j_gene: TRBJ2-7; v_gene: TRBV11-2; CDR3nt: TGTGCCAGCAGAAAGCGGGGGGACAACTACGAGCAGTACTTC; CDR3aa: CASRKRGDNYEQYF
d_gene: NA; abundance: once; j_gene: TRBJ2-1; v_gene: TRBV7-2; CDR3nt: TGTGCCAGCAGCTTCGGCGGTGAGCAGTTCTTC; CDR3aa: CASSFGGEQFF
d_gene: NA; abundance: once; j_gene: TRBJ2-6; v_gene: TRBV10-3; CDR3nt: TGTGCCATCAGTGAGCCCATTGGGGGCTTAAAGGGGGCCAACGTCCTGACTTTC; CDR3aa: CAISEPIGGLKGANVLTF
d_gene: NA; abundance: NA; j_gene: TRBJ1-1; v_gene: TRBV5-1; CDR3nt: TGCGCCAGCAGCACCTGGGACACCATGAACACTGAAGCTTTCTTT; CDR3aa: CASSTWDTMNTEAFF
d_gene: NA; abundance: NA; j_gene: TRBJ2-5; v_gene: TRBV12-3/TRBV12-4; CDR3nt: TGTGCCAGCAGTTTGGGCTCTCAAGAGACCCAGTACTTC; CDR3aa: CASSLGSQETQYF
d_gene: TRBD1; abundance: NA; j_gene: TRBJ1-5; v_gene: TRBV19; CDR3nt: TGTGCCAGTTCTGGACAGGTCAATCAGCCCCAGCATTTT; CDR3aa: CASSGQVNQPQHF
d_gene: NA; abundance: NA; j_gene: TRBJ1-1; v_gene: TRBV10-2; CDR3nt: TGCGCCAGCAGTGAGAGTAGAGGGAACACTGAAGCTTTCTTT; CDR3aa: CASSESRGNTEAFF
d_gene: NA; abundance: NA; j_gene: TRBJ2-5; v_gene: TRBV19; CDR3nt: TGTGCCAGTAGTGAGACAGGACAAGAGACCCAGTACTTC; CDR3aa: CASSETGQETQYF
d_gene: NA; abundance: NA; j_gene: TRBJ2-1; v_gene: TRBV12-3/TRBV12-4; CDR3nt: TGTGCCAGCAGTTTCGAGGTCTGGCAGTTCTTC; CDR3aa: CASSFEVWQFF